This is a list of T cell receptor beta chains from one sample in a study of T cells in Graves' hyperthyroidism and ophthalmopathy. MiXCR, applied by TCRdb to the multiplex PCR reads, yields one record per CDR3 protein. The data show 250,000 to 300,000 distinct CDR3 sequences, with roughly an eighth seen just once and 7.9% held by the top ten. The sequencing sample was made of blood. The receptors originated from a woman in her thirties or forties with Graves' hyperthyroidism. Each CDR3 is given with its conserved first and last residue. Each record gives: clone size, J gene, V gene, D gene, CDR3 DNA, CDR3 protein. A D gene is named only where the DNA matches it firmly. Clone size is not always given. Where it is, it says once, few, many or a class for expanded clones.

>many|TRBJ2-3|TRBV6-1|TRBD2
TGTGCCAGCGTGGGGGGAGGGCCCACAGATACGCAGTATTTT
CASVGGGPTDTQYF
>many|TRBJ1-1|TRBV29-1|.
TGCAGCGTTGAACCTAGACAGGCCCTTTCGACCACTGAAGCTTTCTTT
CSVEPRQALSTTEAFF
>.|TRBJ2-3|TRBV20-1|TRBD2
TGCAGTGCTAGGAGGCCTAGCGGGATCACAGATACGCAGTATTTT
CSARRPSGITDTQYF
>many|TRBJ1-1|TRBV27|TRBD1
TGTGCCAGCAGTTTCCGGGACAGGGACACTGAAGCTTTCTTT
CASSFRDRDTEAFF
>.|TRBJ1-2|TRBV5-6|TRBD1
TGTGCTGGCAGCCCCGGGACAGGGGTCCCTCACCTCTATGGCTACACCTTC
CAGSPGTGVPHLYGYTF
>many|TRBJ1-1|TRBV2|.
TGTGCCACCAATTTGGACACTGAAGCTTTCTTT
CATNLDTEAFF
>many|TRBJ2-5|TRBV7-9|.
TGTGCCAGCACCACTACCAGTACTCGGTATGGTCAAGAGACCCAGTACTTC
CASTTTSTRYGQETQYF
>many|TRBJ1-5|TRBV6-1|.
TGTGCCAGCAGTGACGGAGAACGGGGACGGATCAATCAGCCCCAGCATTTT
CASSDGERGRINQPQHF
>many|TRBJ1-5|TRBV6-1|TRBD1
TGTGCCAGCAAAGAGGACAGGGATATGCAGCCCCAGCATTTT
CASKEDRDMQPQHF
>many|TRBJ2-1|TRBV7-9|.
TGTGCCAGCAGCTTGGGGTTGGACTCTGAGCAGTTCTTC
CASSLGLDSEQFF
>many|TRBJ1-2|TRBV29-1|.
TGCAGCGTTGAGCGGGGGGTGGACTATGGCTACACCTTC
CSVERGVDYGYTF
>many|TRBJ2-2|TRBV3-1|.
TGTGCCAGCAGCCCTCCGACCGACAGAAGGGAGCTGTTTTTT
CASSPPTDRRELFF
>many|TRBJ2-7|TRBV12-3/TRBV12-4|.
TGTGCCAGCAGTTTGGGCCGATCCTACGAGCAGTACTTC
CASSLGRSYEQYF
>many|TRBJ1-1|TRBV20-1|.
TGCAGTGCTTTCGAACCCCCAAGGACGGAAGCTTTCTTT
CSAFEPPRTEAFF
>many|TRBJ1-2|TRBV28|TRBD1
TGTGCCAGCAGTCTCGGGACAGGGTATGGCTACACCTTC
CASSLGTGYGYTF
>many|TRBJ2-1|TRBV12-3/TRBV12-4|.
TGTGCCAGCAGCTCGGACAGCTGGAGTGAGCAGTTCTTC
CASSSDSWSEQFF
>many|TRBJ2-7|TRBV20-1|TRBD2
TGCAGTGCTAGACACAGCGGGAGGATCGAGCAGTACTTC
CSARHSGRIEQYF
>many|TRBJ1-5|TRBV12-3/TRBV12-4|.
TGTGCCAGCAGTTTAGGAGGGCCCCAGCATTTT
CASSLGGPQHF
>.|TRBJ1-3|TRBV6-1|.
TGTGCCAGCTCGACGGGCGGGGCGGGTTCTGGAAACACCATATATTTT
CASSTGGAGSGNTIYF
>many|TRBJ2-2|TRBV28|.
TGTGCCAGCACCCTCGGGACACTGAACACCGGGGAGCTGTTTTTT
CASTLGTLNTGELFF
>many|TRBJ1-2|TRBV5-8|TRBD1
TGTGCCAGCAGCTTAACGGACAGGGCCTATGGCTACACCTTC
CASSLTDRAYGYTF
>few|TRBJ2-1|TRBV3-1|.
TGTGCCAGCACCGCAGCGGGCATAAATGAGCAGTTCTTC
CASTAAGINEQFF
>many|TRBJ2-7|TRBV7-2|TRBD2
TGTGCCAGCAGCTTTTTGTTCGGGGGGGGATACGAGCAGTACTTC
CASSFLFGGGYEQYF
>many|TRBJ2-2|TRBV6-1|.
TGTGCCAGCAGTTATAGAGGTTTGGAGCGGAGCGGGGAGCTGTTTTTT
CASSYRGLERSGELFF
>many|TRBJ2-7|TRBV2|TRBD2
TGTGCCAGCAGTGACCGGACTAGCGGGAGGGCCGTGTGGTACGAGCAGTACTTC
CASSDRTSGRAVWYEQYF
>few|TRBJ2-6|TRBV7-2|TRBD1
TGTGCCAGCAGCTTAGGGGGCAGGGGACAGGGGCTATCTGGGGCCAACGTCCTGACTTTC
CASSLGGRGQGLSGANVLTF
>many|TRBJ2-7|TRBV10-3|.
TGTGCCATCAGTGACGACAGGACGTTTATAGCCTACGAGCAGTACTTC
CAISDDRTFIAYEQYF
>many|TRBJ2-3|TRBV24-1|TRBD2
TGTGCCACCGATTCCCCGAGGGAGGGCCAAGATACGCAGTATTTT
CATDSPREGQDTQYF
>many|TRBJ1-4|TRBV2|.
TGTGCCAGCAGTAAGGGAAATGGTGAAAAACTGTTTTTT
CASSKGNGEKLFF
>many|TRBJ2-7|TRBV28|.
TGTGCCAGCAACCCTCGACGGGTGCCCTACGAGCAGTACTTC
CASNPRRVPYEQYF
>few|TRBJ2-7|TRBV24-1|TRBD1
TGTGCCACCAGTGAACCGACAGGGAACGAGCAGTACTTC
CATSEPTGNEQYF
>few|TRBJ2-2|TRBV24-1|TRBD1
TGTGCCACCAGCACACGGGACAGCCCGAACACCGGGGAGCTGTTTTTT
CATSTRDSPNTGELFF
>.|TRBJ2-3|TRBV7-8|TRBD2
TGTGCCAGCAGCTTAGTCGTAGCGGGAGGGATCAGCACAGATACGCAGTATTTT
CASSLVVAGGISTDTQYF
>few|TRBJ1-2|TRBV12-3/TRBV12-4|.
TGTGCCAGCACCTACAGGAGAACCTATGGCTACACCTTC
CASTYRRTYGYTF
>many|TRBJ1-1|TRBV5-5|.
TGTGCCAGCAGCTTACAGAGGTTCATGAACACTGAAGCTTTCTTT
CASSLQRFMNTEAFF
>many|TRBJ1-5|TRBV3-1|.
TGTGCCAGCAGCCAGGGTTTGAGCGGTCAGCCCCAGCATTTT
CASSQGLSGQPQHF
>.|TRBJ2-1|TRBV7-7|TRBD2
TGTGCTAGCAGCTTAGACGCGGGAGTTCTGTTCTTC
CASSLDAGVLFF
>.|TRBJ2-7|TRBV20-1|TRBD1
TGCAGTCCCGTAGACAGGGGAGTTAACGAGCAGTACTTC
CSPVDRGVNEQYF
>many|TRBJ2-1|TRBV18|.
TGTGCCAGCTCATCCTCAGGAAACAATGAGCAGTTCTTC
CASSSSGNNEQFF
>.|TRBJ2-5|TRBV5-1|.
TGCGCCAGCAGCTTGGGGCAACCCCAAGAGACCCAGTACTTC
CASSLGQPQETQYF
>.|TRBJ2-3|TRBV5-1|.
TGCGCCAGCAGCCTACAAGGGGGGCTTGGCACAGATACGCAGTATTTT
CASSLQGGLGTDTQYF
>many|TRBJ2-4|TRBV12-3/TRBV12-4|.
TGTGCCAGCAGTTTTCGCGACGTAAACATTCAGTACTTC
CASSFRDVNIQYF
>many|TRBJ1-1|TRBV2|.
TGTGCCAGCATATGGGGGGGGGCCACTGAAGCTTTCTTT
CASIWGGATEAFF
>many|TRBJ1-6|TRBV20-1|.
TGCAGTGCTACAGGGGATAATTCACCCCTCCACTTT
CSATGDNSPLHF
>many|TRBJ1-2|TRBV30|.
TGTGCCGCGGGGACACAAGGTGGCTACACCTTC
CAAGTQGGYTF
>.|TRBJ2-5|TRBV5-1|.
TGCGCCAGCAAAGAGAGCAACCAAGAGACCCAGTACTTC
CASKESNQETQYF
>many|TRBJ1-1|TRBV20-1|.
TGCAGTGGGGCAGTGAACACTGAAGCTTTCTTT
CSGAVNTEAFF
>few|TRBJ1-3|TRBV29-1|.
TGCAGCGTTGAAGCCCAGGCCACTCCTGGAAACACCATATATTTT
CSVEAQATPGNTIYF
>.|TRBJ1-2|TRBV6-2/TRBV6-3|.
TGTGCCAGCAGCCACCGGGGACTTTCTGGCTACACCTTC
CASSHRGLSGYTF
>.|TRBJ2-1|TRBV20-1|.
TGCAGTGCAAGCGGGCAGGTAACGGGCGAGCAGTTCTTC
CSASGQVTGEQFF
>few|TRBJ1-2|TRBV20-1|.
TGCAGTGCTAAGAGAACTGTTAACTATGGCTACACCTTC
CSAKRTVNYGYTF
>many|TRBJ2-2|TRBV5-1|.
TGCGCCAGCTTCGAAAACGCGAACACCGGGGAGCTGTTTTTT
CASFENANTGELFF
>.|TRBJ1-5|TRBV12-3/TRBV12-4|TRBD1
TGTGCCAGCAGCACAGGGGGGGTAGTGGCTCAGCCCCAGCATTTT
CASSTGGVVAQPQHF
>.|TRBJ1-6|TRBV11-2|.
TGTGCCCGCAGGACATCGGGTATACAATCACCCCTCCACTTT
CARRTSGIQSPLHF
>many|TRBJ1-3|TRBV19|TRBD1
TGTGCCAGTAGTACACAGGGGGCGTCTGGAAACACCATATATTTT
CASSTQGASGNTIYF